This TCR beta chain was retrieved from a study of early T cells in non-severe SARS-CoV-2 infection. Whole-study context: Chains were not paired, and sequencing was done on bulk RNA from unsorted whole blood.

This clonotype came up a few times. This CDR3 is 16 amino acids long. Germline-derived CDR1 and CDR2 are SGHVS and FQNEAQ. V was pared by 0 bases and J by 5 bases, with 11 bases between. TCRdb called the 5' RACE reads again in MiXCR, with one record for every CDR3 protein. The table includes tens of thousands of distinct CDR3 sequences, roughly 5% detected once. The sequence was collected from an adult who was a healthcare worker with PCR-confirmed SARS-CoV-2 infection or an uninfected control (not recorded which). This chain connects TRBV7-8 to TRBJ1-6, with D tentatively TRBD1 (6 bases). What was sequenced was whole blood. The CDR3 nucleotides read TGTGCCAGCAGCTTAGCGGACAGAAACCATAATTCACCCCTCCACTTT. Its translation: CASSLADRNHNSPLHF.